This entry is about one T cell receptor beta chain. Antigen: not known. This specimen comes from a study of T cells in women clearing cervical HPV infection. The wider study: HLA type could not be excluded as a confounder.

Study-level points and caveats: Associations may precede or follow infection; HPV-specific or memory T cells were not isolated.

Assay: immunoSEQ multiplex PCR; the TCRdb copy retains only in-frame clones and omits some. In all, the sample yields some 31,000 clones. The source is a woman aged 18-69 years with a cervical HPV16 infection that either progressed to CIN3+ or cleared (not recorded which). Material: blood buffy coat.

The DNA read from the CDR3 is TGCGCCAGCAGCTTACCCGGGACTAGCGGGATCCGAAAATACAATGAG. Translated: CASSLPGTSGIRKYNE. The CDR3 reads in full as CASSLPGTSGIRKYNEQFF. This sequence joins TRBV5-1 and TRBJ2-1; TRBD2 agrees at 13 bases. The CDR3 end falls 3 residues outside the read, so it is completed with the germline J gene. Germline values: CDR1 SGHRS, CDR2 YFSETQ. The CDR3 is 19 amino acids. V lost 2 bases and J lost 4; bases outside the gene matches: 12.